A single T cell receptor beta chain is shown here with its context. Its specificity is unknown. These data belong to a study of cytomegalovirus exposure and HLA in healthy donors. Whole-study context: Roughly 80% of 300 to 450 genotyped donors fell in the Caucasian-associated ancestry cluster. Study-wide points: In a later analysis, around 18,000 TCR beta sequences were associated with HLA alleles at 0.05 false discovery rate. The majority of CMV-associated TCR beta chains were reported as apparently HLA-restricted in a later analysis.

A multiplex PCR was run with 60 Vbeta primers and 13 Jbeta primers. The protocol was immunoSEQ multiplex PCR, while the TCRdb copy is restricted to in-frame clones and leaves out a portion. The repertoire holds some 200,000 clones, with around 79% as singletons. The CDR3 is made up of 15 amino acids. CDR1 and CDR2 from the germline V gene are SGHAT and FQNNGV. With V trimmed by 3 bases and J by 4 bases, 4 bases remained unmatched. The receptor's source is a male donor in good health and CMV-seropositive. V usage is TRBV11-2 and J usage is TRBJ2-3; the match to TRBD2 covers 10 bases. The sample taken for sequencing was PBMCs. CDR3 loop: CASSFLAGAPDTQYF. CDR3 DNA sequence: TGTGCCAGCAGCTTCCTAGCGGGGGCTCCAGATACGCAGTATTTT.